This T cell receptor (beta chain) is from a study of blood T cell repertoires in COVID-19. Study at large: The United States, Italy and Spain supplied acute and convalescent COVID-19 samples. Nucleic acid was either cDNA or gDNA, and it came from T cells, B-cell-depleted T cells, or PBMCs.

In the study's own analysis: Reference gene primer amplification in the assay estimated nucleated cell counts. The protocol was immunoSEQ multiplex PCR, while the TCRdb copy is restricted to in-frame clones and leaves out a portion. D and trimming were read from the DNA, whereas the V and J calls and clone size are those reported in that table. The sample yields 75,000 to 90,000 clones, over 70% seen once. V was pared by 5 bases and J by 0 bases, with 15 bases of the junction left unmatched. The CDR3 totals 19 residues. Germline assignment: CDR1 LNHNV and CDR2 YYDKDF (reference sequence). This sequence originates from a woman aged 40 to 49 with active or convalescent COVID-19. What was sequenced was peripheral blood. This chain joins TRBV15 and TRBJ1-3; 8 nucleotides match TRBD1. The CDR3, as DNA: TGTGCCACCAGCGTCGGGACAGGCCTATTCCGGAGCTCTGGAAACACCATATATTTT. Translating it yields CATSVGTGLFRSSGNTIYF. The variable domain in full, completed from reference TRBV15 and TRBJ1-3, reads DAMVIQNPRYQVTQFGKPVTLSCSQTLNHNVMYWYQQKSSQAPKLLFHYYDKDFNNEADTPDNFQSRRPNTSFCFLDIRSPGLGDTAMYLCATSVGTGLFRSSGNTIYFGEGSWLTVV.